A single sample is the source of the 32 T cell receptor beta chains below, sequenced in a study of blood T cell repertoires in COVID-19. Repertoires were generated with immunoSEQ multiplex PCR, while TCRdb's copy carries only in-frame clones and drops some. Among about 380,000 clones listed, around 87% were seen once. Sequenced sample: PBMCs or T cells enriched from blood (not recorded which). These receptor sequences come from a man younger than 40 who had recovered from COVID-19.

The V call is TRBV7-9, the J call TRBJ1-5, with TRBD1 as a possible D gene (5 bases). The CDR3 spans 12 residues. Trimming took off 5 bases at V and 6 bases at J, with 8 bases between the two ends. Germline V gene data show CDR1 as SEHNR and CDR2 as FQNEAQ (reference sequence). CDR3 loop: CASSVDSQPQHF. Here the CDR3 DNA reads TGTGCCAGCAGCGTCGACAGTCAGCCCCAGCATTTT.

V is TRBV21-1 and J is TRBJ2-2; TRBD2 is the table's D call and was not checked against the DNA. TRBV21-1 is recorded as a pseudogene. The CDR3 consists of 17 residues. CDR3 coding DNA: TGTGCCAGCAGCAAAGGAGTCTGCCGAGCGAACACCGGGGAGCTGTTTTTT. The encoded protein is CASSKGVCRANTGELFF.

This sequence joins TRBV2 and TRBJ2-7, with 9 bases identical to TRBD1. Losses at the gene ends were 11 bases for V and 2 bases for J; bases not matched to a gene: 7. CDR3 length: 13 residues. The germline V gene has CDR1 SNHLY and CDR2 FYNNEI. This CDR3 reads CALRGDRAYEQYF. The CDR3 region has the DNA TGTGCCCTCAGGGGGGACAGGGCCTACGAGCAGTACTTC.

The chain couples TRBV29-1 to TRBJ1-2; D unresolved. This CDR3 has 13 amino acids. The germline CDR1 and CDR2 sequences are SQVTM and ANQGSEA. V was clipped by 6 bases and J by 4 bases, with 15 bases between them. The CDR3 sequence is CSVERVLLYGYTF. CDR3 in DNA: TGCAGCGTAGAGAGGGTCCTACTCTATGGCTACACCTTC.

This chain uses TRBV7-9 with TRBJ1-1; D remains unclear. Per the germline V gene, CDR1 is SEHNR and CDR2 is FQNEAQ (reference sequence). The CDR3 has 12 residues. Trimming removed 5 bases at V and 7 bases at J, with 11 bases between. The CDR3 region is CASSAFDFEAFF. CDR3 in DNA: TGTGCCAGCAGCGCCTTTGACTTTGAAGCTTTCTTT.

This clone occurred a few times. This CDR3 is CASRTGTTNEKLFF. CDR3 nucleotides: TGTGCCAGTAGGACAGGAACAACTAATGAAAAACTGTTTTTT. V gene TRBV19 combines with J gene TRBJ1-4; maybe TRBD1 (6 bases). Looked up from germline, CDR1 is LNHDA and CDR2 is SQIVND (reference sequence). CDR3 size: 14 residues. V was trimmed by 6 bases and J by 0 bases, leaving 8 bases between them.

The chain links TRBV6-2 or TRBV6-3 to TRBJ2-1; TRBD1 matches at 7 bases. CDR3 size: 12 residues. Trimming took 5 bases from V and 9 from J; bases not matched to a gene: 4. The germline V gene encodes CDR1 MNHEY and CDR2 SVGEGT. CDR3 in amino acids: CASSTGQVEQFF. Written as DNA, the CDR3 is TGTGCCAGCAGTACCGGACAGGTTGAGCAGTTCTTC.

The V gene is TRBV18, the J gene TRBJ2-1, with 7 bases fitting TRBD2. V trimming: 2 bases; J trimming: 2 bases; junction bases outside the gene matches: 9. This CDR3 is built from 17 residues. Germline V gene data show CDR1 as KGHSH and CDR2 as LQKENI. CDR3 DNA sequence: TGTGCCAGCTCACCAAGTAGAGGCGGGGGAACCTACAATGAGCAGTTCTTC. This translates into CASSPSRGGGTYNEQFF. The variable domain in full, completed from reference TRBV18 and TRBJ2-1, reads NAGVMQNPRHLVRRRGQEARLRCSPMKGHSHVYWYRQLPEEGLKFMVYLQKENIIDESGMPKERFSAEFPKEGPSILRIQQVVRGDSAAYFCASSPSRGGGTYNEQFFGPGTRLTVL.

The chain links TRBV10-2 to TRBJ1-2; 10 bases map to TRBD1. The J segment lost 1 base and the V segment lost 5 bases, leaving 1 base of the junction unmatched. The germline gives CDR1 WSHSY, CDR2 SAAADI. The CDR3 covers 14 residues. CDR3 region: CASSWDRGNYGYTF. CDR3 coding DNA: TGCGCCAGCAGTTGGGACAGGGGTAACTATGGCTACACCTTC.

J is TRBJ1-2 and V is TRBV5-1; no firm D call. Germline V gives CDR1 SGHRS, CDR2 YFSETQ. V gave up 1 base and J gave up 0 bases, with 10 bases separating them. CDR3 length: 15 residues. The CDR3 is CASSLSGDANYGYTF. In nucleotides, the CDR3 is TGCGCCAGCAGCTTGAGTGGAGACGCTAACTATGGCTACACCTTC.

The V and J genes are TRBV5-1 and TRBJ2-7, with 9 bases that match TRBD2. Germline CDR1 and CDR2: SGHRS and YFSETQ. There are 15 residues in the CDR3. V was clipped by 0 bases and J by 1 base; unmatched bases: 2. The CDR3 protein is CASSLGGGDSYEQYF. The DNA of the CDR3 is TGCGCCAGCAGCTTGGGCGGGGGGGATTCCTACGAGCAGTACTTC.

This chain joins TRBV6-2 or TRBV6-3 and TRBJ1-5; D is possibly TRBD1 (6 bases). CDR3 length: 18 amino acids. Germline assignment: CDR1 MNHEY and CDR2 SVGEGT. Trimming left V 2 bases short and J 5 bases short, with 22 bases between. CDR3 bases: TGTGCCAGCAGTTACGCTAATAAATTGGGACATGCTGATCAGCCCCAGCATTTT. This codes for CASSYANKLGHADQPQHF.

The gene calls are TRBV5-5 and TRBJ1-2; 7 bases agree with TRBD1. CDR1 is SGHKS and CDR2 is YYEKEE in the germline V gene (reference sequence). The J segment lost 7 bases and the V segment lost 5 bases, leaving 8 bases of the junction unmatched. The CDR3 covers 13 residues. CDR3 residues: CASRKTGVRGYTF. CDR3 in DNA: TGTGCCAGCAGAAAAACAGGGGTGCGTGGCTACACCTTC.

The chain combines TRBV28 with TRBJ1-1; 9 nucleotides match TRBD1. The CDR3 contains 14 residues. Germline V lookup: CDR1 MDHEN, CDR2 SYDVKM. V shed 7 bases, J shed 2 bases, and the junction held 5 bases outside the gene matches. The CDR3 DNA sequence: TGTGCCAGCAAATGGGGACAGGGCAACACTGAAGCTTTCTTT. It specifies CASKWGQGNTEAFF.

The chain joins TRBV12-3 or TRBV12-4 to TRBJ1-1; D is unresolved. The CDR3 loop spans 11 amino acids. The V gene lost 3 bases and the J gene lost 6 bases, with 5 bases spanning the gap. This chain's CDR3 is CASSFIPEAFF. CDR3 DNA: TGTGCCAGCAGTTTCATCCCTGAAGCTTTCTTT.

V gene TRBV27 combines with J gene TRBJ1-4; unclear D gene. The CDR3 length is 12 residues. V gave up 5 bases and J gave up 7 bases, with 8 bases separating them. Germline V gene sequence: CDR1 MNHEY, CDR2 SMNVEV (reference sequence). CDR3 sequence (DNA): TGTGCCAGCAGTCCCCTAGGTGAAAAACTGTTTTTT. This encodes CASSPLGEKLFF.

This clone was counted between two and nine times. The chain carries TRBV6-1 and TRBJ2-7; D is undetermined. Deletions cut 3 bases from V and 9 bases from J, with 12 bases between. Looked up from germline, CDR1 is MNHNS and CDR2 is SASEGT. This CDR3 has 12 amino acids. DNA for the CDR3: TGTGCCAGCAGTGAGGGCACAGTTGGGCAGTACTTC. Its translation: CASSEGTVGQYF.

This chain connects TRBV7-9 to TRBJ2-6; the match to TRBD2 covers 8 bases. Looked up from germline, CDR1 is SEHNR and CDR2 is FQNEAQ (reference sequence). This CDR3 region has 17 residues. V lost 6 bases to trimming and J lost 6 bases; unmatched junction nucleotides: 13. The CDR3 loop is CASSRVGGDVEANVLTF. As DNA, the CDR3 is TGTGCCAGCAGTCGGGTCGGGGGGGACGTCGAGGCCAACGTCCTGACTTTC.

The gene calls are TRBV4-1 and TRBJ1-1; 12 bases match TRBD1. CDR3 length: 20 amino acids. Trimming removed 0 bases from V and 1 base from J; junction bases left unmatched: 12. Germline V gene sequence: CDR1 MGHRA, CDR2 YSYEKL. CDR3 DNA: TGCGCCAGCAGCCAAGAGGCAGGGACAGGGGGCGCATCACCGAACACTGAAGCTTTCTTT. Protein sequence: CASSQEAGTGGASPNTEAFF.

The DNA for the CDR3 is TGTGCCACCGCGGACAGGGGGCTGGGAGAGCAGTACTTC. It encodes CATADRGLGEQYF. J is TRBJ2-7 and V is TRBV25-1; 11 bases match TRBD1. This CDR3 contains 13 residues. Germline lookup yields CDR1 MGHDK and CDR2 SYGVNS. The V and J ends lost 10 bases and 7 bases, in that order; junction bases with no gene match: 9.

This chain connects TRBV5-1 to TRBJ2-1, with a tentative D call TRBD2 (5 bases). Germline V gives CDR1 SGHRS, CDR2 YFSETQ. CDR3 size: 13 residues. The ends were cut back, 2 bases at V and 3 bases at J, with 6 bases in the middle. CDR3 sequence: CASSLLVYNEQFF. In DNA form, the CDR3 reads TGCGCCAGCAGCTTACTAGTCTACAATGAGCAGTTCTTC.

The chain couples TRBV5-8 to TRBJ1-4; TRBD1 aligns across 9 bases. The ends lost 5 bases at V and 8 bases at J; junction bases unmatched: 7. There are 14 residues in the CDR3. Germline lookup yields CDR1 SGHTS and CDR2 YDEGEE. The CDR3 protein is CASRVQGALEKLFF. The CDR3 nucleotides are TGTGCCAGCAGAGTACAGGGGGCGTTGGAAAAACTGTTTTTT.

The V and J genes are TRBV6-5 and TRBJ2-3; 7 nucleotides match TRBD1. J gave up 6 bases and V 4 bases, and 7 bases lay outside the gene matches. This CDR3 has 14 amino acids. The germline CDR1 and CDR2 sequences are MNHEY and SVGAGI. The CDR3 DNA reads TGTGCCAGCAGTTCCCTGACAGGGCCCGATACGCAGTATTTT. It encodes CASSSLTGPDTQYF.

In regard to this clone: Other DNA variants within this sample encode the same CDR3. The V gene is TRBV6-2 or TRBV6-3, the J gene TRBJ1-5; TRBD1 agrees at 7 bases. Trimming cost V 2 bases and J 2 bases; bases outside gene matches: 0. Germline CDR1 reads MNHEY; CDR2 reads SVGEGT. The CDR3 consists of 14 residues. The CDR3 coding sequence is TGTGCCAGCAGTTACGGACAGGGCAATCAGCCCCAGCATTTT. This codes for CASSYGQGNQPQHF.

This chain connects TRBV30 to TRBJ1-5; no clear D. The V end lost 3 bases, the J end lost 7 bases, and 19 bases lay between the germline ends. Germline CDR1 and CDR2: GTSNPN and SVGIG (reference sequence). The CDR3 has 15 residues. The chain's CDR3 is CAWSLESGRVQPQHF. CDR3 DNA sequence: TGTGCCTGGAGCTTGGAATCCGGGAGGGTACAGCCCCAGCATTTT. Complete variable domain (other parts from reference TRBV30 and TRBJ1-5): SQTIHQWPATLVQPVGSPLSLECTVEGTSNPNLYWYRQAAGRGLQLLFYSVGIGQISSEVPQNLSASRPQDRQFILSSKKLLLSDSGFYLCAWSLESGRVQPQHFGDGTRLSIL.

The J gene is TRBJ1-1, the V gene TRBV7-2; D might be TRBD1 (6 bases). CDR3 size: 14 residues. Trimming took 3 bases from V and 1 from J, leaving 9 bases between them. In germline, CDR1 is SGHTA, CDR2 FQGNSA. CDR3 protein: CASSFWTENTEAFF. In nucleotides, the CDR3 is TGTGCCAGCAGCTTCTGGACAGAGAACACTGAAGCTTTCTTT.

This clone has just one count. The J gene is TRBJ1-2, the V gene TRBV29-1, with no clear D. This CDR3 has 14 amino acids. The germline V and J ends were trimmed by 0 bases and 8 bases, with 16 bases remaining between them. From germline, CDR1 is SQVTM and CDR2 ANQGSEA. The CDR3 DNA follows: TGCAGCGTTGAAGATAGCAGACTCAAGCACGGCTACACCTTC. Its protein product is CSVEDSRLKHGYTF.

This clone was seen only a few times. The rearrangement joins TRBV7-8 to TRBJ1-2, with 8 bases identical to TRBD1. The CDR3 length is 15 residues. Per germline, CDR1 SGHVS and CDR2 FQNEAQ. Losses at the gene ends were 2 bases for V and 7 bases for J; bases not matched to a gene: 9. The CDR3 DNA reads TGTGCCAGCAGCTTATCCCGACAGGGGTCCTCTGGCTACACCTTC. It yields the protein CASSLSRQGSSGYTF.

The rearrangement joins TRBV18 to TRBJ1-1; D may be TRBD1 (5 bases). The V end lost 3 bases, the J end lost 2 bases, and 13 bases lay between the germline ends. The CDR3 is 15 residues long. CDR1 is KGHSH, CDR2 LQKENI, per germline. CDR3 sequence: CASSPGAWSNTEAFF. DNA of the CDR3: TGTGCCAGCTCACCTGGGGCGTGGAGTAACACTGAAGCTTTCTTT.

The gene calls are TRBV5-1 and TRBJ2-5, with 12 bases matching TRBD2. The CDR3 spans 16 residues. CDR1 is SGHRS and CDR2 is YFSETQ in the germline V gene. Trimming took 1 base from V and 2 from J; bases not matched to a gene: 3. The CDR3 sequence is CASSLRLAGGQETQYF. The CDR3 nucleotides are TGCGCCAGCAGCTTGCGGCTAGCGGGGGGGCAAGAGACCCAGTACTTC.

V and J are TRBV29-1 and TRBJ2-1; 9 positions agree with TRBD1. The CDR3 sequence is 15 residues long. CDR1 SQVTM and CDR2 ANQGSEA come from the germline V gene. Trimming at V came to 3 bases and at J to 8 bases, leaving 11 bases not matched to a gene. CDR3 amino acids: CSVDPGTGIWDEQFF. For the CDR3, the DNA is TGCAGCGTTGATCCAGGGACAGGGATATGGGATGAGCAGTTCTTC.

This clone was detected only once. V gene TRBV18 combines with J gene TRBJ1-5; D is possibly TRBD1 (5 bases). The germline V and J ends were trimmed by 2 bases and 7 bases, with 21 bases remaining between them. CDR1 KGHSH and CDR2 LQKENI come from the germline V gene. CDR3 length: 17 amino acids. CDR3 sequence reads: CASSPSRGGDLTQPQHF. The CDR3 bases are TGTGCCAGCTCACCATCCCGCGGGGGGGACCTAACACAGCCCCAGCATTTT.